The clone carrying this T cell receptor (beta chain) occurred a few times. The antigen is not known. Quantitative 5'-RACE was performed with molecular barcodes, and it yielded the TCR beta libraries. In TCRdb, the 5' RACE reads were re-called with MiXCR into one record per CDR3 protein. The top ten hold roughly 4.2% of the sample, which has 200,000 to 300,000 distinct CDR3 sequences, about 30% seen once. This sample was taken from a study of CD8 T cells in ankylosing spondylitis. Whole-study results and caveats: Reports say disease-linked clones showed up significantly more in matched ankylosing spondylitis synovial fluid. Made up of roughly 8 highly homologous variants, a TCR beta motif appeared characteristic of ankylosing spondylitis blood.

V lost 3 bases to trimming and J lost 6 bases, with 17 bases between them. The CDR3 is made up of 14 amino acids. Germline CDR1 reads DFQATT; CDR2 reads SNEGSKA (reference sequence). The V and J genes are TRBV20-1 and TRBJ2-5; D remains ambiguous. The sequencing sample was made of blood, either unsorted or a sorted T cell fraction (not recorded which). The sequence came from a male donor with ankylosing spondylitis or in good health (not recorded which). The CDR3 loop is CSASSASLSQTQYF. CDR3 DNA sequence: TGCAGTGCTAGTTCGGCCAGCTTAAGCCAGACCCAGTACTTC.